This TCR beta chain was sequenced during a study of T-cell reconstitution after alpha-beta-depleted transplantation in children. Regarding the study as a whole: Hyperexpanded clones declined; after one year, newly produced T cells mostly supplied diversity. At day 60, the high TCRbeta diversity found in some patients originated from recipient T cells and thymic progenitors that had survived. Several hundred graft clones that had expanded were reportedly the source of alpha-beta T cells about two months after transplant.

Remarks on this clonotype: What it binds is unknown.

Unique molecular identifiers were used to barcode this TCRbeta library. TCRdb ran MiXCR on the PCR reads and lists one entry per CDR3 protein. The repertoire holds some 200,000 distinct CDR3 sequences, with under 8.5% as singletons. The CDR3 has 20 amino acids. Germline V gene lookup returns CDR1 LGHDT and CDR2 YNNKEL (reference sequence). Trimming took 3 bases from V and 0 from J; bases not matched to a gene: 14. This chain uses TRBV3-1 with TRBJ2-1; 10 positions match TRBD2. This TCR was recovered from a male patient aged 2 to 10 who had a stem cell transplant for acute myeloid leukemia, so the T cells may come from the graft donor. Here the sequenced sample was PBMCs, mostly from graft donor cells, taken 360 days after TCRalphabeta/CD19-depleted stem cell transplant. The CDR3 spells CASSQAPGASGSSSYNEQFF. CDR3 coding DNA: TGTGCCAGCAGCCAGGCACCGGGGGCTAGCGGGAGCAGCTCCTACAATGAGCAGTTCTTC.